This is a list of T cell receptor beta chains from one sample in a study of T-cell reconstitution after alpha-beta-depleted transplantation in children. Via MiXCR, TCRdb re-called the PCR reads, giving one row per CDR3 protein. In the table there are roughly 310,000 distinct CDR3 sequences, around 25% of which are singletons. This specimen was PBMCs, mostly from graft donor cells, taken 180 days after TCRalphabeta/CD19-depleted stem cell transplant. These receptors all come from a male patient between 10 and 17 years old who had a stem cell transplant for acute lymphoblastic leukemia, so the T cells may come from the graft donor. Each CDR3 is given with its conserved first and last residue. A D gene is named only where the DNA matches it firmly. Clone size is given for some rows only: seen once, a few or many times, or a class if the clone is expanded.

CDR3 DNA	CDR3 protein	D gene	V gene	clone size	J gene
TGTGCCAGCAGCTTAGGCCCCCGACAGGGGTGGGATGAGCAGTTCTTC	CASSLGPRQGWDEQFF	TRBD1	TRBV11-2	few	TRBJ2-1
TGTGCCAGCAGCCTTTTCGCGTGGGGGCTAGGGGCCAACGTCCTGACTTTC	CASSLFAWGLGANVLTF	.	TRBV11-2	.	TRBJ2-6
TGCAGTGCTAGAGAAAACTATTTGGGGCCTATAGACGATGAGCAGTTCTTC	CSARENYLGPIDDEQFF	.	TRBV20-1	many	TRBJ2-1
TGTGCCAGCAGCGGACAGGGGGCCGGAGAGACCCAGTACTTC	CASSGQGAGETQYF	TRBD1	TRBV6-1	few	TRBJ2-5
TGTGCCAGCAGTCCCCTACACCAAGATACGCAGTATTTT	CASSPLHQDTQYF	.	TRBV12-3/TRBV12-4	many	TRBJ2-3
TGTGCCAGCTCACCACGGCGGAGCTACGAGCAGTACTTC	CASSPRRSYEQYF	.	TRBV18	few	TRBJ2-7
TGTGCCAGCAGCGCGAGCGGCGGGCGGGCCTTCTCCTACAATGAGCAGTTCTTC	CASSASGGRAFSYNEQFF	.	TRBV9	few	TRBJ2-1
TGTGCCAGCAGCTCGTGGACAGGGGTGGCCAATGAGCAGTTCTTC	CASSSWTGVANEQFF	TRBD1	TRBV7-2	.	TRBJ2-1
TGTGCCAGCAGCGAGGGGGAGGGACTCGGCGGGCAGTACTTC	CASSEGEGLGGQYF	.	TRBV9	.	TRBJ2-7
TGCAGTGCCCCAGGAGGGGGGGGAAAAAACATTCAGTACTTC	CSAPGGGGKNIQYF	.	TRBV20-1	.	TRBJ2-4
TGTGCCAGCAGCACCTGGACTAGCGGGAGGGTTCCCACCGGGGAGCTGTTTTTT	CASSTWTSGRVPTGELFF	TRBD2	TRBV4-2	.	TRBJ2-2
TGTGCCAGCAGCTTCGGGACAGGGAGACCCTACGAGCAGTACTTC	CASSFGTGRPYEQYF	TRBD1	TRBV7-9	few	TRBJ2-7
TGTGCCAGCAGCCTACTAGCGGGACGATACAATGAGCAGTTCTTC	CASSLLAGRYNEQFF	TRBD2	TRBV2	.	TRBJ2-1
TGTGCCAGTAGTTTTAGACAGGGGGCGAACCCGGAGCAGTTCTTC	CASSFRQGANPEQFF	TRBD1	TRBV19	.	TRBJ2-1
TGTGCCAGCAGCCCCGAGGCAGGGCCCATCTATGGCTACACCTTC	CASSPEAGPIYGYTF	.	TRBV14	few	TRBJ1-2
TGCAGTGCTAGAGATCAAGGGGTTCAGCCCCAGCATTTT	CSARDQGVQPQHF	.	TRBV20-1	.	TRBJ1-5
TGTGCCAGCAGAATCGGACGGCTACTCTACAATGAGCAGTTCTTC	CASRIGRLLYNEQFF	.	TRBV7-9	.	TRBJ2-1
TGTGCCATCAGGGGGGTAGGGGGTAACATTCAGTACTTC	CAIRGVGGNIQYF	.	TRBV10-3	.	TRBJ2-4
TGCGCCAGCAGCAGGCGGGCGGGAGAGTCCTACGAGCAGTACTTC	CASSRRAGESYEQYF	TRBD2	TRBV5-1	few	TRBJ2-7
TGTGCCATTGTATGGGGCACTGAAGCTTTCTTT	CAIVWGTEAFF	.	TRBV15	.	TRBJ1-1
TGCAGTGGAAGTACAGGGGGTGAGCAGTTCTTC	CSGSTGGEQFF	TRBD1	TRBV20-1	.	TRBJ2-1
TGCGCCAGCAGCCCTACTACAGGGGGCGCGGGTGGCTACACCTTC	CASSPTTGGAGGYTF	TRBD1	TRBV4-3	few	TRBJ1-2
TGCGCCAGCAGCAGACGTCGTGGGACTAGCGGGTGGGGAGAGCATTTCTTC	CASSRRRGTSGWGEHFF	TRBD2	TRBV5-1	.	TRBJ2-1
TGTGCCAGCTCACCCAGGGTCCCGCCCTACGAGCAGTACTTC	CASSPRVPPYEQYF	.	TRBV18	few	TRBJ2-7
TGTGCCATCAGTCCTCTCCGGGACAGAGTGTACAATGAGCAGTTCTTC	CAISPLRDRVYNEQFF	TRBD1	TRBV10-3	.	TRBJ2-1
TGTGCCAGCAGTACAAGGACTAGCGGCCTGTACGAGCAGTACTTC	CASSTRTSGLYEQYF	TRBD2	TRBV27	.	TRBJ2-7
TGCGCCAGCAGCCAAATTAAGAGGCTAGCGGAAGGGTTGGGCCACGAGCAGTACTTC	CASSQIKRLAEGLGHEQYF	TRBD2	TRBV4-1	few	TRBJ2-7
TGTGCCAGCAGCTTAACCCCCGCGCCCCACAGGACAGCCGGGGAGCTGTTTTTT	CASSLTPAPHRTAGELFF	.	TRBV7-4	.	TRBJ2-2
TGTGCCAGCAGTGCAGGGGCCGGTCAGCCCCAGCATTTT	CASSAGAGQPQHF	.	TRBV25-1	few	TRBJ1-5
TGCGCCAGCAGCTTGGAGCGGGAGGGCACAGATACGCCGTATTTT	CASSLEREGTDTPYF	TRBD2	TRBV5-1	.	TRBJ2-3
TGTGCCAGCAGCGTGAGCGGGAGTTGGGCAGATACGCAGTATTTT	CASSVSGSWADTQYF	TRBD2	TRBV7-3	once	TRBJ2-3
TGTGCCAGCAGTACCCGGGACCGATTCAATGAGCAGTTCTTC	CASSTRDRFNEQFF	.	TRBV12-3/TRBV12-4	.	TRBJ2-1
TGCAGTGCTAGCGATCCAGGGAGACTAGCGGGAGTCTACGAGCAGTACTTC	CSASDPGRLAGVYEQYF	TRBD2	TRBV20-1	.	TRBJ2-7
TGCGCCAGCAGCCGAATGGGACAGGGAGAGGGGGAGACCCAGTACTTC	CASSRMGQGEGETQYF	TRBD1	TRBV4-1	few	TRBJ2-5
TGTGCCAGCAGTAGCCTAGCGGGAGGTGAGCAGTTCTTC	CASSSLAGGEQFF	TRBD2	TRBV2	few	TRBJ2-1
TGTGCCACCAGCAGGGGGGACAAAACCTACGAGCAGTACTTC	CATSRGDKTYEQYF	.	TRBV15	.	TRBJ2-7
TGTGCCAGCAGCCCACAGGGGTCGACTAATGAAAAACTGTTTTTT	CASSPQGSTNEKLFF	TRBD1	TRBV7-9	.	TRBJ1-4
TGTGCCAGCAGCTTAGAGCGGTCCCAAGAGACCCAGTACTTC	CASSLERSQETQYF	.	TRBV7-6	.	TRBJ2-5
TGTGCCAGCAGCTTACCGAGGACAGGGGGCTTGTGGTCCTACGAGCAGTACTTC	CASSLPRTGGLWSYEQYF	TRBD1	TRBV7-8	.	TRBJ2-7
TGCGCCAGCTGGGACAACTCCTACGAGCAGTACTTC	CASWDNSYEQYF	.	TRBV5-1	.	TRBJ2-7
TGTGCCAGCATCGGACTAGCGGTAACAGATACGCAGTATTTT	CASIGLAVTDTQYF	TRBD2	TRBV28	.	TRBJ2-3
TGTGCCAGCAGCTTACGAGTGAATCCCCAGGGGTTCTACGAGCAGTACTTC	CASSLRVNPQGFYEQYF	.	TRBV7-6	.	TRBJ2-7
TGCGCCAGCAGCAGGGATTCCGACGAGCAGTACTTC	CASSRDSDEQYF	.	TRBV5-1	.	TRBJ2-7
TGCGCCAGCAGCTTGAGATCGTATCCGGGGGTCCCTGGGGCCAACGTCCTGACTTTC	CASSLRSYPGVPGANVLTF	.	TRBV5-1	few	TRBJ2-6
TGTGCCAGCAGCGTCTCCATAGGGGGCGAATCCTACGAGCAGTACTTC	CASSVSIGGESYEQYF	TRBD1	TRBV9	few	TRBJ2-7
TGTGCCAGCAGCCAGGTAGGGGGCTACAATGAGCAGTTCTTC	CASSQVGGYNEQFF	.	TRBV6-1	few	TRBJ2-1
TGCAGCGTTGAAGCGGCGGGAACCTACGAGCAGTACTTC	CSVEAAGTYEQYF	.	TRBV29-1	.	TRBJ2-7
TGTGCCAGCAGCGCCAACGGTGGTGAGCAGTACTTC	CASSANGGEQYF	.	TRBV9	few	TRBJ2-7
TGCGCCAGCAGCTTGGGGTGGTCGATGGCAGAGACCCAGTACTTC	CASSLGWSMAETQYF	.	TRBV5-1	many	TRBJ2-5
TGCAGTGCTAGAGACAGGGGCCATAATTCACCCCTCCACTTT	CSARDRGHNSPLHF	.	TRBV20-1	.	TRBJ1-6
TGTGCCAGCAGCGAAGACCCTTACCCCTACGAGCAGTACTTC	CASSEDPYPYEQYF	.	TRBV9	.	TRBJ2-7
TGTGCCAGCTCACCACAACGCTCTGGGGCCAACGTCCTGACTTTC	CASSPQRSGANVLTF	.	TRBV18	once	TRBJ2-6